This T cell receptor (beta chain) was sequenced for a study of T-cell memory formation after mild COVID-19. Findings and caveats of the study: Contracting clones localized mainly to CM and EM when CD4+ and mainly to EMRA when CD8+.

One entry per CDR3 protein, called by TCRdb with MiXCR from the 5' RACE reads. Altogether roughly 120,000 distinct CDR3 sequences are present, roughly 15% being singletons, with the ten largest covering about 15%. This clonotype turned up a few times. What it binds is not known. This clonotype originated in an adult woman who had mild COVID-19 (a few samples of this study predate the infection). Cell type and time point are not known. The sequencing sample was made of PBMCs or a T cell subset sorted from them (not recorded which).

In nucleotides, the CDR3 is TGTGCCAGCAGCCCCCGGGAGGAGCGGAGGGACACAGATACGCAGTATTTT. Its protein is CASSPREERRDTDTQYF. The V and J genes are TRBV7-9 and TRBJ2-3; 7 bases are shared with TRBD2. The CDR3 runs 17 residues. V lost 5 bases, J lost 2 bases, and 13 bases stayed unmatched. The germline V gene encodes CDR1 SEHNR and CDR2 FQNEAQ (reference sequence).